A single T cell receptor (beta chain) is shown here with its context. The template used for profiling TCR beta VDJ and CDR3 was genomic DNA. TCRdb passed the reads through MiXCR, listing each CDR3 protein once. The profile shows 180,000 or so distinct CDR3 sequences, less than 55% of them singletons. The record originates from a study of CD8+CD57+ T cells in acquired aplastic anemia. The CDR3 loop spans 15 amino acids. Trimming cost V 1 base and J 9 bases; bases outside gene matches: 14. Germline V lookup: CDR1 GTSNPN, CDR2 SVGIG (reference sequence). The V and J genes are TRBV30 and TRBJ2-7; 8 bases fit TRBD2. The sample consisted of sorted CD4+, CD8+, or CD8+CD57+ T cells (not recorded which) from PBMCs. This sequence was found in a human donor in good health. CDR3 loop: CAWSGEIAGLDGQYF. In DNA, the CDR3 is TGTGCCTGGAGTGGAGAGATAGCGGGATTGGACGGGCAGTACTTC.